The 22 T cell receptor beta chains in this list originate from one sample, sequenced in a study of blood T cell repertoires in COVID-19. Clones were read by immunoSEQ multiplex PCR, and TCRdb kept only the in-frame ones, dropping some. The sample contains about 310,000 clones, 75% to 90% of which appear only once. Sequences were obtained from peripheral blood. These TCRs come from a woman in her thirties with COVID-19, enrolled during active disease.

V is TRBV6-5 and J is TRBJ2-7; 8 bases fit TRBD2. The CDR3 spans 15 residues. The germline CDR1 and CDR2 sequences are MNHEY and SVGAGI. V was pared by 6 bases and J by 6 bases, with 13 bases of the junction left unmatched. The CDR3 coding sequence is TGTGCCAGCAGCGACGGCGGGACTAGACGGGCCGAGCAGTACTTC. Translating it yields CASSDGGTRRAEQYF.

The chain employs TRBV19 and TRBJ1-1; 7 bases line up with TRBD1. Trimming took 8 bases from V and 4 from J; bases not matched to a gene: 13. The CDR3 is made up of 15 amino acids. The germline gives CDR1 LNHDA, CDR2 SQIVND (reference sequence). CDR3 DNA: TGTGCCAGTTCCCCGGGACAGCCGGGGGTCACTGAAGCTTTCTTT. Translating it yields CASSPGQPGVTEAFF. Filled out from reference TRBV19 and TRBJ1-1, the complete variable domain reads DGGITQSPKYLFRKEGQNVTLSCEQNLNHDAMYWYRQDPGQGLRLIYYSQIVNDFQKGDIAEGYSVSREKKESFPLTVTSAQKNPTAFYLCASSPGQPGVTEAFFGQGTRLTVV.

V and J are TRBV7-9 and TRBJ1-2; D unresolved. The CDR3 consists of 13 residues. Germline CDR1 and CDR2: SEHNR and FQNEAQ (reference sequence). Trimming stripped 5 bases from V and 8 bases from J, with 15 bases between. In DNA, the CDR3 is TGTGCCAGCAGCCCGGTGGAGGTTCCAGGCTACACCTTC. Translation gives CASSPVEVPGYTF.

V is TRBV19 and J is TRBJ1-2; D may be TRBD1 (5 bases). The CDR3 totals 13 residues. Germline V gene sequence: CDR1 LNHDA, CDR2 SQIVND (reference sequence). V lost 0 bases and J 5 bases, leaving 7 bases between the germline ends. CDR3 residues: CASSIDRQYGYTF. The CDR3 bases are TGTGCCAGTAGTATAGATCGACAGTATGGCTACACCTTC.

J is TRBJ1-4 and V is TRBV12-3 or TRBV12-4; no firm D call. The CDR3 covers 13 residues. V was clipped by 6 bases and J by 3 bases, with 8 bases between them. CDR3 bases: TGTGCCAGCAGCGAAAGCTCTAATGAAAAACTGTTTTTT. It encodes CASSESSNEKLFF.

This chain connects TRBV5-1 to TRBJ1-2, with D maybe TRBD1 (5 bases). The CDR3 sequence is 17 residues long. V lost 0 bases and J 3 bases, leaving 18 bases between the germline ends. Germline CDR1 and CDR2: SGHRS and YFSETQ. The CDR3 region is CASSLDVLGVGDYGYTF. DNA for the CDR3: TGCGCCAGCAGCTTGGATGTTTTAGGAGTAGGGGACTATGGCTACACCTTC.

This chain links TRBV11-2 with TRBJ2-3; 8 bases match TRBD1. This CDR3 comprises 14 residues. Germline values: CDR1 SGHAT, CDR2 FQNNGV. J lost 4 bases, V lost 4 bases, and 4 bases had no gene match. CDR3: CASSWTGPADTQYF. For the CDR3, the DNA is TGTGCCAGCAGCTGGACAGGGCCGGCAGATACGCAGTATTTT.

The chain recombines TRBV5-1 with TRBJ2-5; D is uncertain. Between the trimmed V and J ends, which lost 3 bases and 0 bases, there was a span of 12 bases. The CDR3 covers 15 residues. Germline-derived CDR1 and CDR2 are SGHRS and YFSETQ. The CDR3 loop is CASSSLGWDQETQYF. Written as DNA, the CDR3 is TGCGCCAGCAGCTCATTGGGCTGGGACCAAGAGACCCAGTACTTC.

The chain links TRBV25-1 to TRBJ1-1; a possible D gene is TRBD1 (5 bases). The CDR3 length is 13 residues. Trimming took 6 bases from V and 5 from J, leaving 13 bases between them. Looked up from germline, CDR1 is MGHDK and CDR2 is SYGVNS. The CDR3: CASSAGSGTEAFF. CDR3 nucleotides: TGTGCCAGCAGCGCAGGGTCTGGGACTGAAGCTTTCTTT.

CDR3 DNA: TGTGCCAGCAGCCTCGAGGGGGGGACAGGGAAGTCCCAACTGTTTTTT. Amino acid sequence: CASSLEGGTGKSQLFF. V and J are TRBV7-8 and TRBJ1-4; 9 bases agree with TRBD1. V lost 5 bases and J lost 12; bases outside the gene matches: 16. CDR1 SGHVS and CDR2 FQNEAQ come from the germline V gene. This CDR3 has 16 amino acids. Full variable domain (remainder filled in from reference TRBV7-8 and TRBJ1-4): GAGVSQSPRYKVAKRGQDVALRCDPISGHVSLFWYQQALGQGPEFLTYFQNEAQLDKSGLPSDRFFAERPEGSVSTLKIQRTQQEDSAVYLCASSLEGGTGKSQLFFGSGTQLSVL.

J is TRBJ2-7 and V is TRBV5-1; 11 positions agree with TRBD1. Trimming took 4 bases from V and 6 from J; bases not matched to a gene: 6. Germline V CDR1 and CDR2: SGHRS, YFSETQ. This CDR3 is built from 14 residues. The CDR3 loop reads CASSPGQGGGEQYF. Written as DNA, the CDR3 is TGCGCCAGCAGCCCGGGACAGGGGGGTGGCGAGCAGTACTTC.

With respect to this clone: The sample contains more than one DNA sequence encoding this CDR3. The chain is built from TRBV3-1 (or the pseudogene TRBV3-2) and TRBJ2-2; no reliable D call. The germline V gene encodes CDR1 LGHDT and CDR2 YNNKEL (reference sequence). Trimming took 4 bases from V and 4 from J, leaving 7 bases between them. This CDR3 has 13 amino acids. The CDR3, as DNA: TGTGCCAGCAGCCCTAGAACCACCGGGGAGCTGTTTTTT. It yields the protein CASSPRTTGELFF.

The CDR3 reads CASTTTADSWNEQFF. The CDR3 DNA is TGTGCCAGTACCACGACTGCGGACTCCTGGAATGAGCAGTTCTTC. The rearrangement links TRBV19 to TRBJ2-1, with D tentatively TRBD2 (5 bases). Trimming took off 7 bases at V and 7 bases at J, with 20 bases between the two ends. The CDR3 sequence is 15 residues long. Per the germline V gene, CDR1 is LNHDA and CDR2 is SQIVND (reference sequence).

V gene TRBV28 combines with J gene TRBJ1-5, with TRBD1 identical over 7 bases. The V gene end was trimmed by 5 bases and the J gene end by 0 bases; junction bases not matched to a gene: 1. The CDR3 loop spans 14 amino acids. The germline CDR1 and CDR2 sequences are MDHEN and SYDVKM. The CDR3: CASSQGGSNQPQHF. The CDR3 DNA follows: TGTGCCAGCAGTCAGGGGGGTAGCAATCAGCCCCAGCATTTT.

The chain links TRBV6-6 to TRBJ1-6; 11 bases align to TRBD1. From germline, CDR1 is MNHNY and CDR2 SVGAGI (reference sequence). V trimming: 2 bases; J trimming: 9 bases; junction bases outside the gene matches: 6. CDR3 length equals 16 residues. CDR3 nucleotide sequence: TGTGCCAGCAGTTACCCGGGACAGGGGGAAAGTTCACCCCTCCACTTT. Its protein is CASSYPGQGESSPLHF.

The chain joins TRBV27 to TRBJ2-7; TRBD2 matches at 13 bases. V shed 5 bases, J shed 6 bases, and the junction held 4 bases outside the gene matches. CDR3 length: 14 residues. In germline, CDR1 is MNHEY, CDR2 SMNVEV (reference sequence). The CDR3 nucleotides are TGTGCCAGCAGTACCGGGACTAGCGGGATCGAGCAGTACTTC. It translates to CASSTGTSGIEQYF.

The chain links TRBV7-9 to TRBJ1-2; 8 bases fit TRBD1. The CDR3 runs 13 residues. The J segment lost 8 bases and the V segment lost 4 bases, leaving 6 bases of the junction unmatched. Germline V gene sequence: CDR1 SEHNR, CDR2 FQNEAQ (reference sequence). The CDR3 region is CASSSTGDFGYTF. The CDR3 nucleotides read TGTGCCAGCAGCTCGACAGGGGATTTCGGCTACACCTTC.

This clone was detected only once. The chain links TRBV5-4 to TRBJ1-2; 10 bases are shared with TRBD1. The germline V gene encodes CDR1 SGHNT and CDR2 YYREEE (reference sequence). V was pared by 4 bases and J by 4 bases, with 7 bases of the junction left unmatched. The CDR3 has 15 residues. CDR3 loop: CASSPGTGEVYGYTF. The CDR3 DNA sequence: TGTGCCAGCAGCCCAGGGACAGGGGAAGTCTATGGCTACACCTTC.

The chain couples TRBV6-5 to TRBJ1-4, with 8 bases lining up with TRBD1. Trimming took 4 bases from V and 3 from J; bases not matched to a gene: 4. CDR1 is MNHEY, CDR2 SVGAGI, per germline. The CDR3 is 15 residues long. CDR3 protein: CASSSPGQANEKLFF. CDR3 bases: TGTGCCAGCAGTTCTCCGGGACAGGCTAATGAAAAACTGTTTTTT.

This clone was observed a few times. In DNA, the CDR3 is TGTGCCAGCAGTTCCCGGGCTAGCGGGAGCCATGAGCAGTTCTTC. Its protein product is CASSSRASGSHEQFF. The rearrangement links TRBV6-2 or TRBV6-3 to TRBJ2-1, with 10 bases matching TRBD2. CDR1 MNHEY and CDR2 SVGEGT come from the germline V gene. The CDR3 spans 15 residues. After removal of 4 bases from V and 8 bases from J, the junction contained 8 bases not matched to a gene.

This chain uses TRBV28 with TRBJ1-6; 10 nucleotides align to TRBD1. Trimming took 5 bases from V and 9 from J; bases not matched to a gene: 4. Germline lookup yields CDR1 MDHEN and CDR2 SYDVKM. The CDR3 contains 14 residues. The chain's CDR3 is CASSGGQGSSPLHF. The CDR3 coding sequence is TGTGCCAGCAGTGGGGGACAGGGGTCTTCACCCCTCCACTTT.

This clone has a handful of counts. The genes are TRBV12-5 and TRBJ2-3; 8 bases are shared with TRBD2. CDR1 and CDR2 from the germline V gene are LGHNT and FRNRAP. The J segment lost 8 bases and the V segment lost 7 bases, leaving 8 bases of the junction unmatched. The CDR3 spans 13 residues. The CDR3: CASAISGTSTQYF. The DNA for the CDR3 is TGTGCTAGTGCCATTAGCGGGACAAGTACGCAGTATTTT.